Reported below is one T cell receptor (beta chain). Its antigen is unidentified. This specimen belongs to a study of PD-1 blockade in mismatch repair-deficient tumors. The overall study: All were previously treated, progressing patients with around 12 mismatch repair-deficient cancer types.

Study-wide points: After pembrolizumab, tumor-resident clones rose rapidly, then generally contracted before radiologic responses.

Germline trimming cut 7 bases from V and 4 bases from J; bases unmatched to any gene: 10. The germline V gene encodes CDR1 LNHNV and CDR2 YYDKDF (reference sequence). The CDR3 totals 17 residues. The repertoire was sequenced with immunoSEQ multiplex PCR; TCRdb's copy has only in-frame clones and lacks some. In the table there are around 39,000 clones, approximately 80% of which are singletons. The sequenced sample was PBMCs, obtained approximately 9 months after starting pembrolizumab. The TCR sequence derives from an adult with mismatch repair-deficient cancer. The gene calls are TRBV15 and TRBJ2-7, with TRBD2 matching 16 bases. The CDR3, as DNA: TGTGCCACCACCCCGGGACTAGCGGGAGGGTTGGCTTACGAGCAGTACTTC. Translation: CATTPGLAGGLAYEQYF.